This T cell receptor (beta chain) was observed in a study of blood T cell repertoires in COVID-19 (dated by TCRdb to about 2020). Turning to the overall study: Collaborator samples came from the United States, Italy and Spain and covered acute and convalescent phases of COVID-19. Deeply sampled blood TCRbeta repertoires from subjects exposed to, actively infected with, or recovered from COVID-19 were included in the dataset. The samples were drawn from the first 160 participants of the ongoing ImmuneRACE study and from 950 to 1,500 subjects provided by 6 global collaborators. Where available, HLA class I and class II types were obtained from metadata supplied by the sample provider rather than from assay-based typing. A freely available public database, intended as a resource for researchers studying the immune response to SARS-CoV-2, is where the repertoires were released. The prospective study material was composed of cDNA or gDNA derived from T cells, B-cell-depleted T cells, or PBMCs. Nearly every sample came with metadata listing a de-identified subject ID, COVID-19 status, age in years and sex.

TCRbeta CDR3 regions were amplified from genomic DNA using the immunoSEQ Assay, a bias-controlled multiplex PCR. On the study's bioinformatics: Nucleated cell counts per sample were estimated from amplification of reference gene primers within the assay. To quantify the absolute abundance of each unique TCRbeta CDR3 rearrangement, sequence reads were collapsed and filtered. For each sample, productive Simpson clonality was calculated as the square root of Simpson's diversity index over productive rearrangements. In its TCRdb copy, this immuneACCESS table keeps in-frame sequences only and misses some clones. Where compared with another copy, unresolved V genes explain less than half of these, and the others have no known cause. V, J and clone size are taken as reported in that table, and D and trimming were inferred from the DNA itself. This sample lists 210,000 or so clones; about 85% were detected once. Clones ranked in the top ten supply 11% of the sample.

Participants in the prospective study were aged about 18 to 90 years, lived in 20 to 30 United States geographic areas, and enrolled through a virtual design. Cohort assignment in the prospective study relied on participant-reported clinical history from a screening survey and a study questionnaire. Recovered participants in ImmuneRACE Cohort 3 were defined by two consecutive negative NP/OP PCR tests, clearance by a healthcare professional, or resolution of symptoms. In the prospective study, whole blood, serum and a nasopharyngeal or oropharyngeal swab were collected from each participant by mobile phlebotomists. Additional blood draws and questionnaires over an approximately 2-month period could optionally be provided by prospective study participants. Prospective study blood samples were shipped either frozen or at room temperature before DNA extraction. Overall study results and their limits: How much clinical and demographic metadata was included differed by source and by participant, and the metadata was provided uncurated.

In its sample, this clone was seen once. Its target antigen remains unknown. The germline gene is not matched at one end of the junction; a read error may be the cause. The CDR3 goes from the cysteine to the phenylalanine over 15 residues. Of all the DNA, just the CDR3 is kept, 45 bases in frame from base 1. Looking up the germline V gene yields CDR1 SGHNT and CDR2 YENEEA. The V gene is TRBV11-3 and the J gene is TRBJ2-3, with no confidently assigned D gene. Sequencing was performed on PBMCs or T cells enriched from blood (not recorded which). The receptor comes from a man in his thirties or forties who had recovered from COVID-19. This receptor has the CDR3 CASSPRPPPTDTQCF. The DNA sequence is given as TGTGCCAGCAGCCCGCGACCTCCCCCCACAGATACGCAGTGTTTT.